A single sample is the source of the 3 T cell receptor beta chains below, sequenced in a study of breast tumors, draining lymph nodes, adjacent tissues. TCRdb redid the calling of the multiplex PCR reads with MiXCR, one entry per CDR3 protein. The table includes about 270,000 distinct CDR3 sequences, about 30% detected once. Axillary draining lymph nodes of breast cancer patients supplied the node samples. Sequencing was carried out using axillary lymph node tissue. These receptors all come from a female donor with breast cancer. Some clones in this sample may be carry-over from other donors' samples.

The V gene is TRBV12-3 or TRBV12-4, the J gene TRBJ2-3, with D perhaps matching TRBD2 (5 bases). V lost 5 bases to trimming and J lost 0 bases, with 15 bases between them. The CDR3 extends over 16 amino acids. The CDR3 loop is CASSDTPGFSTDTQYF. In DNA, the CDR3 is TGTGCCAGCAGTGACACCCCGGGGTTCAGCACAGATACGCAGTATTTT.

This clonotype has at least ten counts. The chain carries TRBV5-1 and TRBJ2-1; D ambiguous. Per the germline V gene, CDR1 is SGHRS and CDR2 is YFSETQ. This CDR3 has 14 amino acids. V lost 0 bases and J 7 bases, leaving 11 bases between the germline ends. As DNA, the CDR3 is TGCGCCAGCAGCTTGGATAGCTTGTCTAATGAGCAGTTCTTC. Its translation: CASSLDSLSNEQFF.

A note on this clonotype: A read error may explain this, as a much larger clone is one base away. The gene calls are TRBV6-1 and TRBJ2-5; D unresolved. The V gene's germline CDR1 is MNHNS and CDR2 SASEGT. This CDR3 comprises 16 residues. The DNA for the CDR3 is TGTGCCAGCAGTGAAGCGCGTCGTCGTGGGGAAGAGGCCCAGTACTTC. Translated, it gives CASSEARRRGEEAQYF.